This T cell receptor (beta chain) was sequenced for a study of T cell responses to AZD1222 COVID-19 vaccine. About the research overall: Second-dose timings of about 4 or about 12 weeks were pooled. Study outcomes and limitations: Only five or six people who got AZD1222 tested seropositive at baseline.

Clones were sequenced by immunoSEQ multiplex PCR, and TCRdb holds only the in-frame ones, with some missing. The table lists some 180,000 clones, around 94% of them singletons. A word on this clone: Its antigen is not known.

Germline V gives CDR1 MDHEN, CDR2 SYDVKM. V shed 10 bases, J shed 2 bases, and the junction held 12 bases outside the gene matches. There are 15 residues in the CDR3. The receptor was derived from an adult in good health. The chain links TRBV28 to TRBJ1-2; TRBD1 matches 8 bases. Sequencing was performed on peripheral blood, taken on day 0 of AZD1222 vaccination. The DNA of the CDR3 is TGTGCCATCCCAGACAGGGGCATGGGAAACTATGGCTACACCTTC. Encoded protein: CAIPDRGMGNYGYTF.